This TCR beta chain was sequenced in a study of shared clonotypes between healthy human individuals. The study, taken as a whole, reports: Generally, naive subsets came out with larger estimated richness than memory subsets.

Donors, healthy HIV-negative adults, lacked recent acute infections or vaccinations. Data came from immunoSEQ multiplex PCR; TCRdb stores just in-frame clones and leaves some out. The sample has some 89,000 clones, 65% to 70% seen once. V lost 5 bases and J 6 bases, leaving 10 bases between the germline ends. The germline V gene has CDR1 SGHTA and CDR2 FQGNSA. The CDR3 extends over 12 amino acids. In the case of this clone: What it recognizes is unknown.

This clonotype was obtained from a man under 40 in good health. The sample comprised memory CD8+ T cells sorted from blood. Subset indicated: CD45RO+ cells pooled with CCR7-negative TemRA cells. The chain employs TRBV7-2 and TRBJ2-5, with D hard to call. This CDR3 is CASSPTIQTQYF. CDR3 DNA: TGTGCCAGCAGCCCTACTATACAGACCCAGTACTTC.